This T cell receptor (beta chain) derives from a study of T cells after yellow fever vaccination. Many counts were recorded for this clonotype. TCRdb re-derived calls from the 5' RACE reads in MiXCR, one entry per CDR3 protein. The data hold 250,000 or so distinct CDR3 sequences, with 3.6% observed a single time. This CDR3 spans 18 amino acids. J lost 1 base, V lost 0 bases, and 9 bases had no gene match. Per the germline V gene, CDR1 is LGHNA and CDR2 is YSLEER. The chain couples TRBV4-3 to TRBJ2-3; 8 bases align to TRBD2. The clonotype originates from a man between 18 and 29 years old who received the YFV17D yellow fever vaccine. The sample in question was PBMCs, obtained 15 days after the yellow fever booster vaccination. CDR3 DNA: TGCGCCAGCAGCCAAGATCCCGCGGGGGGCCTCGGCACAGATACGCAGTATTTT. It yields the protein CASSQDPAGGLGTDTQYF.